This T cell receptor beta chain originates from a study of blood T cell repertoires in COVID-19. On the study more broadly: Acute and convalescent COVID-19 specimens originated in the United States, Italy and Spain. PBMCs, B-cell-depleted T cells, or T cells provided the cDNA or gDNA that made up the material.

The CDR3 is made up of 16 amino acids. V was pared by 5 bases and J by 6 bases, with 14 bases of the junction left unmatched. Germline CDR1 reads MNHEY; CDR2 reads SMNVEV (reference sequence). This clone was detected only once. In the original processing: Counts of nucleated cells, estimated from reference gene primer amplification, were obtained. Data came from immunoSEQ multiplex PCR; TCRdb stores just in-frame clones and leaves some out. V, J and clone size are those of that table, while D and trimming were read from the DNA. The sample lists 55,000 to 70,000 clones, approximately 79% occurring once.

The genes are TRBV27 and TRBJ1-1; 8 positions match TRBD1. Sequenced sample: peripheral blood. The TCR originated in a man between 60 and 70 years old with acute or convalescent COVID-19. The CDR3 DNA reads TGTGCCAGCAGTCGATCCCTCCCCAGGGGGCGGGCTGAAGCTTTCTTT. This translates into CASSRSLPRGRAEAFF.